This TCR beta chain originates from a study of siplizumab effects on memory and regulatory T cells (dated by TCRdb to between 2018 and 2021). The study in broad terms: The study looked at the effect of siplizumab, an anti-CD2 antibody, on alloreactive T-cell subsets in allogeneic mixed lymphocyte reactions made from human PBMCs. What the research found in general, with its limitations: A naive or memory phenotype could not be assigned to roughly 75-96% of proliferating CD4+ or CD8+ clones. Whether proliferating Tregs from siplizumab cultures actually had suppressive function was not functionally confirmed. Because sequences below about 10^-5 frequency were poorly captured, only a minor fraction of alloreactive clones could be mapped to unstimulated subsets. Of the alloreactive CD4+ clones that could be mapped, the Treg-derived share averaged almost 70% with siplizumab compared with under 30% in control reactions. The cumulative frequency of alloreactive sequences that could be traced back to unstimulated CD4+ memory T cells was significantly reduced by siplizumab. Greater diversity appeared to be present in unstimulated naive T cells than in memory T cells, and a substantial contribution to the alloresponse seemed to be made by naive cells.

As to this clone: Its antigen is still unknown. Base-call qualities are not available, and no considerably larger clone is one nucleotide away.

Sorted unstimulated T cells and proliferating T cells recovered from mixed lymphocyte reactions were subjected to TCRbeta CDR3 sequencing. Fresh whole blood from nine to eleven HLA-typed healthy donors was used to isolate PBMCs. The method behind the library was the immunoSEQ multiplex PCR assay. The deep sequencing platform assayed about 91,000 TCR templates per sample. Genomic DNA extracted from sorted T cells was the material used for TCRbeta CDR3 sequencing. In the original analysis: Clonal analysis of TCRbeta CDR3 data was done in the R programming language. Alloreactive CD4+ and CD8+ clones were defined by comparing unstimulated samples with post-reaction CFSE-low samples. Regulatory or non-regulatory origin of alloreactive CD4+ clones was assigned by matching sequences to the sorted unstimulated Treg and non-Treg repertoires. TCRdb limited this immuneACCESS table to in-frame rearrangements with V and J called. A share of clones is missing; checked studies link under half to unresolved V genes, and the rest is unexplained. That table supplies the V and J calls and clone size; D and trimming were determined from the DNA. Recorded for this sample are around 94,000 clones; 80% to 95% of them occurred a single time. About 1.1% of the sample is held by the ten biggest clonotypes.

Cut back by 2 bases and 0 bases, the V and J ends lie 12 bases apart. There are 16 amino acids in the CDR3, from cysteine to phenylalanine inclusive. Just CDR3 DNA is preserved here, 48 bases in frame from base 1. The germline V gene yields MNHEY for CDR1 and SVGAGI for CDR2. The TCR sequence derives from a human donor in good health. The sequenced material came from CD4+ T cells sorted from blood. The sequence joins TRBV6-5 to TRBJ2-3, with a tentative D gene TRBD1 over 6 matching bases. The CDR3 sequence is CASSYARGSSTDTQYF. In nucleotide form, the sequence is TGTGCCAGCAGTTACGCCAGGGGTTCTAGCACAGATACGCAGTATTTT.